The next 26 T cell receptor beta chains were all read from a single sample in a study of T-cell memory formation after mild COVID-19. A single record per CDR3 protein comes from TCRdb applying MiXCR to the 5' RACE reads. The table records 450,000 to 650,000 distinct CDR3 sequences, 20% of them present only once. The specimen sequenced was PBMCs or a T cell subset sorted from them (not recorded which). These receptors came from an adult woman who had mild COVID-19 (a few samples of this study predate the infection). Cell type and time point are not known.

J is TRBJ2-7 and V is TRBV29-1; D is unclear. V lost 7 bases and J 4 bases, leaving 11 bases between the germline ends. Germline loops: CDR1 SQVTM, CDR2 ANQGSEA. CDR3 size: 11 residues. The CDR3 coding sequence is TGCAGCGCTAAAGAGCAATACGAGCAGTACTTC. It codes for CSAKEQYEQYF.

The chain employs TRBV5-6 and TRBJ2-1; 7 bases are shared with TRBD2. CDR1 is SGHDT, CDR2 YYEEEE, per germline. Trimming at V came to 0 bases and at J to 4 bases, leaving 10 bases not matched to a gene. The CDR3 totals 17 residues. This CDR3 is CASSLAGWAGVYNEQFF. CDR3 sequence (DNA): TGTGCCAGCAGCTTGGCCGGGTGGGCGGGAGTATACAATGAGCAGTTCTTC. Drawing the rest from reference TRBV5-6 and TRBJ2-1, the complete variable domain is DAGVTQSPTHLIKTRGQQVTLRCSPKSGHDTVSWYQQALGQGPQFIFQYYEEEERQRGNFPDRFSGHQFPNYSSELNVNALLLGDSALYLCASSLAGWAGVYNEQFFGPGTRLTVL.

The sample holds a few counts of this clonotype. V and J are TRBV23-1 and TRBJ1-4; possibly TRBD1 for D (6 bases). TRBV23-1 is annotated as an ORF whose role is uncertain. The CDR3 sequence is 15 residues long. Trimming pared 10 bases from V and 4 bases from J, leaving 19 bases between. CDR3: CAITKSTGHNEKLFF. CDR3 bases: TGCGCCATCACTAAATCGACAGGTCATAATGAAAAACTGTTTTTT.

The V and J genes are TRBV24-1 and TRBJ1-2; 9 bases map to TRBD1. The length of the CDR3 is 15 residues. The ends lost 4 bases at V and 6 bases at J; junction bases unmatched: 8. Germline CDR1 KGHDR, CDR2 SFDVKD. The CDR3 bases are TGTGCCACCAGTGACCCAGGACAGGGGCTCAATGGCTACACCTTC. It specifies CATSDPGQGLNGYTF.

J is TRBJ2-7 and V is TRBV29-1, with TRBD2 identical over 10 bases. The germline gives CDR1 SQVTM, CDR2 ANQGSEA. V lost 6 bases to trimming and J lost 1 base; unmatched junction nucleotides: 12. This CDR3 contains 16 residues. DNA of the CDR3: TGCAGCGTGGCAGGGGGCGCGGGACTAGCGTCCTACGAGCAGTACTTC. This codes for CSVAGGAGLASYEQYF.

This clonotype was seen more than once but under ten times. CDR3 amino acids: CSVSSTDTQYF. CDR3 sequence (DNA): TGCAGCGTGTCTAGCACAGATACGCAGTATTTT. This chain uses TRBV29-1 with TRBJ2-3; D is uncertain. This CDR3 region has 11 residues. Trimming removed 6 bases from V and 0 bases from J, with 4 bases in between. CDR1 SQVTM and CDR2 ANQGSEA come from the germline V gene.

The V call is TRBV29-1, the J call TRBJ2-7, with no clear D. Germline V gene data show CDR1 as SQVTM and CDR2 as ANQGSEA. The CDR3 is made up of 14 amino acids. Trimming removed 3 bases at V and 2 bases at J, with 14 bases between. The DNA for the CDR3 is TGCAGCGTTGAGTCCCCCAGGCGGCCCTACGAGCAGTACTTC. Translated, it gives CSVESPRRPYEQYF.

This clonotype occurred a few times. The chain carries TRBV15 and TRBJ2-5; no clear D gene. The germline V gene encodes CDR1 LNHNV and CDR2 YYDKDF (reference sequence). The CDR3 is 15 residues long. Trimming stripped 1 base from V and 1 base from J, with 10 bases between. CDR3 amino acids: CATSRGSTPQETQYF. Here the CDR3 DNA reads TGTGCCACCAGCAGAGGCAGTACTCCCCAAGAGACCCAGTACTTC.

There are a few counts of this clonotype. The rearrangement joins TRBV18 to TRBJ1-2, with TRBD1 matching over 12 bases. The CDR3 runs to 16 residues. Trimming took 3 bases from V and 4 from J; bases not matched to a gene: 6. CDR1 and CDR2 (germline): KGHSH, LQKENI. This CDR3 is CASSPSGQGALYGYTF. Here the CDR3 DNA reads TGTGCCAGCTCACCGTCGGGACAGGGGGCCCTCTATGGCTACACCTTC.

This clonotype was counted a few times. The chain combines TRBV12-3 or TRBV12-4 with TRBJ2-3; D ambiguous. The CDR3 spans 14 residues. The V and J ends lost 6 bases and 2 bases respectively, with 12 bases between them. This chain's CDR3 is CASSPRRNTDTQYF. The CDR3 DNA reads TGTGCCAGCAGCCCCAGACGTAACACAGATACGCAGTATTTT.

This clonotype showed up just a few times. This chain links TRBV20-1 with TRBJ1-5, with 7 positions matching TRBD1. CDR1 is DFQATT, CDR2 SNEGSKA, per germline (reference sequence). J gave up 11 bases and V 5 bases, and 9 bases lay outside the gene matches. This CDR3 region has 12 residues. CDR3 loop: CSARTGEGAQHF. The CDR3 DNA reads as TGCAGTGCTCGGACAGGAGAAGGAGCCCAGCATTTT.

The chain combines TRBV27 with TRBJ2-7; D is undetermined. Germline CDR1 reads MNHEY; CDR2 reads SMNVEV (reference sequence). This CDR3 has 13 residues. V lost 3 bases to trimming and J lost 4 bases, with 10 bases between them. The CDR3 loop is CASSFNPRYEQYF. DNA for the CDR3: TGTGCCAGCAGTTTTAACCCCAGATACGAGCAGTACTTC.

The table lists this clonotype with a few counts. V is TRBV6-1 and J is TRBJ2-1; 7 nucleotides line up with TRBD1. There are 14 residues in the CDR3. Germline CDR1 reads MNHNS; CDR2 reads SASEGT. V was pared by 5 bases and J by 7 bases, with 8 bases of the junction left unmatched. CDR3 coding DNA: TGTGCCAGCAGTACACGACAGGGTCCTAATGAGCAGTTCTTC. Its protein product is CASSTRQGPNEQFF.

CDR3 nucleotides: TGTGCCAGCAGCCAAGATTGGTCGACTAGCCCGGGAGAGACCCAGTACTTC. Translated: CASSQDWSTSPGETQYF. The rearrangement joins TRBV4-2 to TRBJ2-5, with 7 bases fitting TRBD2. This CDR3 region has 17 residues. CDR1 and CDR2 (germline): LGHNA, YNFKEQ. The junction had 11 bases not matched to a gene; V was cut back by 0 bases and J by 4 bases.

This clonotype was seen at least ten times. Relative to the germline gene, one junction end is altered; a read error may explain this. The rearrangement links TRBV20-1 to TRBJ1-1; D not certain. The CDR3 has 17 residues. Germline V gene data show CDR1 as DFQATT and CDR2 as SNEGSKA (reference sequence). CDR3 loop: CSARDSGGLGLKTEAFF. Here the CDR3 DNA reads TGCAGTGCTAGAGACTCGGGAGGTTTGGGATTGAAGACTGAAGCTTTCTTT.

This chain links TRBV7-2 with TRBJ2-7; TRBD2 aligns across 14 bases. J was trimmed by 4 bases and V by 4 bases; bases with no gene match: 3. Looked up from germline, CDR1 is SGHTA and CDR2 is FQGNSA. The CDR3 consists of 15 residues. As DNA, the CDR3 is TGTGCCAGCAGCTCTTGGACTAGCGGGAGGTACGAGCAGTACTTC. Translating it yields CASSSWTSGRYEQYF.

The sample holds many counts of this clonotype. The chain carries TRBV3-1 and TRBJ2-5; no clear D gene. The CDR3 is 15 amino acids. CDR1 and CDR2 from the germline V gene are LGHDT and YNNKEL (reference sequence). Trimming left V 0 bases short and J 2 bases short, with 10 bases between. CDR3 coding DNA: TGTGCCAGCAGCCAAGATGAACAGCTACAAGAGACCCAGTACTTC. This sequence encodes CASSQDEQLQETQYF.

This chain links TRBV7-2 with TRBJ2-7, with 12 bases aligning to TRBD2. The V gene's germline CDR1 is SGHTA and CDR2 FQGNSA. The CDR3 runs to 14 residues. Trimming cost V 3 bases and J 6 bases; bases outside gene matches: 3. DNA for the CDR3: TGTGCCAGCAGCTTGTTGACTAGCGGGAGCGAGCAGTACTTC. Amino acid sequence: CASSLLTSGSEQYF.

The chain couples TRBV19 to TRBJ2-3, with 11 bases identical to TRBD2. This CDR3 region has 16 residues. Trimming cost V 4 bases and J 2 bases; bases outside gene matches: 5. Germline CDR1 LNHDA, CDR2 SQIVND (reference sequence). CDR3 in DNA: TGTGCCAGTAGTACGGGACTAGCGGAGCCCACAGATACGCAGTATTTT. Its translation: CASSTGLAEPTDTQYF.

This clonotype was detected a few times. This chain uses TRBV7-9 with TRBJ2-1, with unresolved D. Looked up from germline, CDR1 is SEHNR and CDR2 is FQNEAQ (reference sequence). V was shortened by 3 bases and J by 9 bases, with 9 bases between the two germline ends. The CDR3 consists of 12 residues. The CDR3 nucleotides read TGTGCCAGCAGCTTGGTAGTAGGTGAGCAGTTCTTC. This encodes CASSLVVGEQFF.

The chain recombines TRBV4-1 with TRBJ1-1; D not resolved. This CDR3 has 13 residues. Germline CDR1 MGHRA, CDR2 YSYEKL. The V end lost 1 base, the J end lost 1 base, and 4 bases lay between the germline ends. CDR3 sequence: CASSQVPNTEAFF. Here the CDR3 DNA reads TGCGCCAGCAGCCAAGTCCCGAACACTGAAGCTTTCTTT.

At least ten counts were recorded for this clonotype. CDR3 in DNA: TGTGCCAGCAGTTCCCGCTCCGGGAGGGTAAATGAGCAGTTCTTC. It translates to CASSSRSGRVNEQFF. The J gene is TRBJ2-1, the V gene TRBV28, with TRBD2 matching over 8 bases. Germline lookup yields CDR1 MDHEN and CDR2 SYDVKM. V was pared by 4 bases and J by 7 bases, with 9 bases of the junction left unmatched. The CDR3 is made up of 15 amino acids.

The sample holds a few counts of this clonotype. Germline is not matched at one junction end, which may reflect a read error. The chain carries TRBV7-2 and TRBJ1-1; D is uncertain. Germline V gene sequence: CDR1 SGHTA, CDR2 FQGNSA. The CDR3 is 9 amino acids. CDR3 protein: CASTRELIF. The CDR3 DNA follows: TGTGCCAGCACCCGGGAGTTGATCTTT.

This chain links TRBV29-1 with TRBJ2-7, with 7 bases lining up with TRBD2. The trim removed 4 bases at V and 5 bases at J, leaving 8 bases unmatched. The CDR3 is made up of 13 amino acids. From germline, CDR1 is SQVTM and CDR2 ANQGSEA. CDR3 residues: CSVAFPGRDEQYF. CDR3 DNA: TGCAGCGTTGCTTTCCCGGGGAGGGACGAGCAGTACTTC.

The chain has TRBV7-3 and TRBJ2-1; tentatively, D is TRBD1 or TRBD2 (5 bases each). CDR1 is SGHTA and CDR2 is FQGTGA in the germline V gene. CDR3 length equals 15 residues. Trimming took 5 bases from V and 9 from J, leaving 20 bases between them. CDR3 residues: CASSQRPGRFGEQFF. CDR3 nucleotides: TGTGCCAGCAGCCAACGACCGGGACGCTTTGGTGAGCAGTTCTTC.

This clonotype was observed a few times. V and J are TRBV20-1 and TRBJ2-3; D possibly corresponds to TRBD1 (5 bases). Germline loops: CDR1 DFQATT, CDR2 SNEGSKA (reference sequence). V lost 4 bases and J lost 6, with 20 bases in between. This CDR3 comprises 15 residues. As DNA, the CDR3 is TGCAGTGCTAAGTCGACCCCAGCAGGGCTGGATACGCAGTATTTT. Translating gives CSAKSTPAGLDTQYF.